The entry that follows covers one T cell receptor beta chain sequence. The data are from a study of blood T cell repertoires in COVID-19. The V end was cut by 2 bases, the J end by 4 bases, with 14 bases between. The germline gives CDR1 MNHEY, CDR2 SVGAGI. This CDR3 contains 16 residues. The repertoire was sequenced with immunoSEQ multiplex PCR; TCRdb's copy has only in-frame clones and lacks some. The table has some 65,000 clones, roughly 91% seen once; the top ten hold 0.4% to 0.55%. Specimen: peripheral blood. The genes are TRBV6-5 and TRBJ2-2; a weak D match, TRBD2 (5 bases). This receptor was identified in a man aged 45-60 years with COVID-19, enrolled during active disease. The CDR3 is CASSYDVGAGTGELFF. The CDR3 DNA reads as TGTGCCAGCAGTTACGATGTGGGCGCGGGCACCGGGGAGCTGTTTTTT.